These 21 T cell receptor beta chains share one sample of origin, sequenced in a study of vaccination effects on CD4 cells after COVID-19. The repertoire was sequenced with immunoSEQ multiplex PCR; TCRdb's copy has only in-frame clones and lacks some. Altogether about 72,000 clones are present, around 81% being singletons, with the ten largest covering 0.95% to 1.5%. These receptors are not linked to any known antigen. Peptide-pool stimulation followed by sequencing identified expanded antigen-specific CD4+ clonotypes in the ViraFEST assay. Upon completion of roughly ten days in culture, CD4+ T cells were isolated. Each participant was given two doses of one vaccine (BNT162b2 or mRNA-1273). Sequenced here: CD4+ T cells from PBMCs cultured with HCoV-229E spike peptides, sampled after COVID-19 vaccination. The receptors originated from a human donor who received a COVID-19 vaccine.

CDR3 residues: CAWGWPSGQETQYF. The CDR3 DNA follows: TGTGCCTGGGGCTGGCCTAGCGGGCAAGAGACCCAGTACTTC. V gene TRBV30 combines with J gene TRBJ2-5, with 8 bases identical to TRBD2. The V gene's germline CDR1 is GTSNPN and CDR2 SVGIG (reference sequence). The trim removed 5 bases at V and 2 bases at J, leaving 7 bases unmatched. This CDR3 has 14 residues.

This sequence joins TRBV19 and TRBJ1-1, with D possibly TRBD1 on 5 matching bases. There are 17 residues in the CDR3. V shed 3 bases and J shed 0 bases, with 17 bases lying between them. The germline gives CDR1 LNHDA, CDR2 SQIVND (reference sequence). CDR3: CASSILPGAALNTEAFF. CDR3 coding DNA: TGTGCCAGTAGTATTCTACCTGGGGCAGCTTTGAACACTGAAGCTTTCTTT.

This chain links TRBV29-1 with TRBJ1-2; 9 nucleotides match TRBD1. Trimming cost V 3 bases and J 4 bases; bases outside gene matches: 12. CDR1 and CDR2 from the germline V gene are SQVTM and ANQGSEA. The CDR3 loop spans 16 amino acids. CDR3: CSVDSHRGQNSYGYTF. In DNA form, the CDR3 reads TGCAGCGTTGATTCTCACAGGGGGCAAAATAGCTATGGCTACACCTTC. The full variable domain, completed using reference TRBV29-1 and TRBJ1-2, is SAVISQKPSRDICQRGTSLTIQCQVDSQVTMMFWYRQQPGQSLTLIATANQGSEATYESGFVIDKFPISRPNLTFSTLTVSNMSPEDSSIYLCSVDSHRGQNSYGYTFGSGTRLTVV.

Here the CDR3 reads CASSLPGKTEAFF. The CDR3 DNA reads as TGCGCCAGCAGCCTTCCGGGGAAGACTGAAGCTTTCTTT. The rearrangement uses TRBV5-1 and TRBJ1-1; D is unclear. Germline V gives CDR1 SGHRS, CDR2 YFSETQ. Deletions cut 4 bases from V and 5 bases from J, with 12 bases between. This CDR3 is built from 13 residues.

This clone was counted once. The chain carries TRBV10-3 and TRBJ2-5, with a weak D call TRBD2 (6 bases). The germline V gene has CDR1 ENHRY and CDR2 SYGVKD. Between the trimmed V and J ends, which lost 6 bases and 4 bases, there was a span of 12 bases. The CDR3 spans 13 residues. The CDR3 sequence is CAIRPQGGETQYF. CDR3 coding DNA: TGTGCCATCAGACCGCAGGGAGGAGAGACCCAGTACTTC.

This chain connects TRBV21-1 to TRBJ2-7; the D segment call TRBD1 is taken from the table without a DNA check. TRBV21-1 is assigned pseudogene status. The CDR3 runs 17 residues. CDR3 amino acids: CASSKARRTDSSYEQYV. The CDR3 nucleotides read TGTGCCAGCAGCAAAGCGCGAAGGACAGATAGCTCCTACGAGCAGTACGTC.

This chain's CDR3 is CSVGRGGPNEKLFF. DNA of the CDR3: TGCAGCGTGGGGAGAGGGGGGCCTAATGAAAAACTGTTTTTT. V usage is TRBV29-1 and J usage is TRBJ1-4, with a tentative D call TRBD1 (6 bases). V was trimmed by 6 bases and J by 3 bases, leaving 14 bases between them. The CDR3 is 14 residues long. Looked up from germline, CDR1 is SQVTM and CDR2 is ANQGSEA.

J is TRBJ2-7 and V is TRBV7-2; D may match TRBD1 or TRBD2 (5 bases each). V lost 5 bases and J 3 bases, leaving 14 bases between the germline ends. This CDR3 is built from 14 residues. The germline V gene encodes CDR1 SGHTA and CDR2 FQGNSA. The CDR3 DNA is TGTGCCAGCAGCATACGGGACGGCATCTACGAGCAGTACGTC. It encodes CASSIRDGIYEQYV.

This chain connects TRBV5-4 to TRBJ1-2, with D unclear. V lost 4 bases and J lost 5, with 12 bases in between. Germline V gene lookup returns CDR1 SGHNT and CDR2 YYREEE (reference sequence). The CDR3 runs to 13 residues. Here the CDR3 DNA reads TGTGCCAGCAGCGCAGACGTGAAGTATGGCTACACCTTC. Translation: CASSADVKYGYTF.

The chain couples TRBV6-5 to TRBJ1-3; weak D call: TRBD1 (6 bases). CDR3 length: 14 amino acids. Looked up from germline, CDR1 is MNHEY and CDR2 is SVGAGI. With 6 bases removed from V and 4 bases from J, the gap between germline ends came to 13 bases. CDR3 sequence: CASRPQGFGNTIYF. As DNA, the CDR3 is TGTGCCAGCAGACCACAGGGTTTCGGAAACACCATATATTTT.

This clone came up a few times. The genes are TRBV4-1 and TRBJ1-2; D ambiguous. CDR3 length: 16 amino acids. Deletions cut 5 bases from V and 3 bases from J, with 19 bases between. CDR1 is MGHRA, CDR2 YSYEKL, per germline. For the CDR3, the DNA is TGCGCCAGCAGCGTAGGCCGAGAAGGGCTGGACTATGGCTACACCTTC. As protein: CASSVGREGLDYGYTF.

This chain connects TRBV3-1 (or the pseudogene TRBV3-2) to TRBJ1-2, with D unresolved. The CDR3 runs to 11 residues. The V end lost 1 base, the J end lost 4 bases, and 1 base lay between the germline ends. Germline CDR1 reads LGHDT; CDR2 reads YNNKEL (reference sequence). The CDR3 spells CASSQAYGYTF. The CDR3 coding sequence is TGTGCCAGCAGCCAAGCCTATGGCTACACCTTC.

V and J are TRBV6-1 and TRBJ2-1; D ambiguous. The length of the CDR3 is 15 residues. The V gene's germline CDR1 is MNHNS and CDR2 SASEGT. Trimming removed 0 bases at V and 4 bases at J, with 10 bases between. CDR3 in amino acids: CASSEAPRGYNEQFF. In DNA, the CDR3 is TGTGCCAGCAGTGAAGCCCCCCGCGGTTACAATGAGCAGTTCTTC.

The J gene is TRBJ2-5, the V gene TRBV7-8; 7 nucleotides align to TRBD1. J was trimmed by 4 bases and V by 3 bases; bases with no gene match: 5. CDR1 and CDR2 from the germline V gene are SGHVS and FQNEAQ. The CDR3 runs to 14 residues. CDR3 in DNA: TGTGCCAGCAGCTTCCGACAGGGCCGAGAGACCCAGTACTTC. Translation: CASSFRQGRETQYF.

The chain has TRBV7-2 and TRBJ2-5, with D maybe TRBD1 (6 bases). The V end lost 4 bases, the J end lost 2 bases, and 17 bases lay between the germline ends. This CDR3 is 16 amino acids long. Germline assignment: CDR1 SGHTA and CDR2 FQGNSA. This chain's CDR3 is CASSSNRGQDQETQYF. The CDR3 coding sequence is TGTGCCAGCAGCTCCAACCGGGGACAAGATCAAGAGACCCAGTACTTC.

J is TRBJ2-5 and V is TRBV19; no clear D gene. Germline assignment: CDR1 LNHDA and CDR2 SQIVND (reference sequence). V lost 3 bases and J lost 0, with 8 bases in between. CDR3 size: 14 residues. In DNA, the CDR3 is TGTGCCAGTAGTATCAGCAGAGACCAAGAGACCCAGTACTTC. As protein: CASSISRDQETQYF.

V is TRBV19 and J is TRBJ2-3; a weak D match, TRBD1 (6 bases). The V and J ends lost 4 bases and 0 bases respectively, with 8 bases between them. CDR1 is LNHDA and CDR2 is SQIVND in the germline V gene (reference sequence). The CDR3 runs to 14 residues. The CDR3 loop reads CASSRTESTDTQYF. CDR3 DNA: TGTGCCAGTAGTAGGACAGAAAGCACAGATACGCAGTATTTT.

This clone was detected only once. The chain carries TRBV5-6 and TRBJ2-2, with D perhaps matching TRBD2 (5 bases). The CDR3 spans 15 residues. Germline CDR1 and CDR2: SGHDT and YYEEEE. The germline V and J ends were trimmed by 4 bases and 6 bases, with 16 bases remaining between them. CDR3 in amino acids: CASSPRRDWAGELFF. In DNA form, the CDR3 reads TGTGCCAGCAGCCCCCGACGGGATTGGGCCGGGGAGCTGTTTTTT.

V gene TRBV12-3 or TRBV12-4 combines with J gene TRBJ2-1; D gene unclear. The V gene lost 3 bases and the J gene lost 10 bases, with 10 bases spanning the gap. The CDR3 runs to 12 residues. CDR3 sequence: CASSFGSREQFF. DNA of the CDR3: TGTGCCAGCAGTTTTGGGTCCCGAGAGCAGTTCTTC.

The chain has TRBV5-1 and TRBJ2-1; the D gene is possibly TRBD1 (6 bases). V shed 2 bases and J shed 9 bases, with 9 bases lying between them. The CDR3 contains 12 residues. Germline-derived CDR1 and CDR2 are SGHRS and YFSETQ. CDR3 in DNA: TGCGCCAGCAGCTTCGACAGGCTTGAGCAGTTCTTC. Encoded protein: CASSFDRLEQFF. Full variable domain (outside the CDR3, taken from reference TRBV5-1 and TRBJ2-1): KAGVTQTPRYLIKTRGQQVTLSCSPISGHRSVSWYQQTPGQGLQFLFEYFSETQRNKGNFPGRFSGRQFSNSRSEMNVSTLELGDSALYLCASSFDRLEQFFGPGTRLTVL.

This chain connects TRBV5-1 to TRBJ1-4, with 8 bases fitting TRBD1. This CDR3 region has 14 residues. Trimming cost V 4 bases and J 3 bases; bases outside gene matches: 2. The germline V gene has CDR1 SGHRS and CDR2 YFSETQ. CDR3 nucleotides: TGCGCCAGCAGCAGGACAGGGTCTAATGAAAAACTGTTTTTT. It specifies CASSRTGSNEKLFF.